This is a list of T cell receptor beta chains from one sample in a study of blood T cells in healthy people across ages. TCRdb re-called the 5' RACE reads with MiXCR, one entry per CDR3 protein. Here the sample spans around 1,000,000 distinct CDR3 sequences, around 25% being singletons. These data were likewise used in another study, on T cells of mothers and their children.

Sample: blood. The origin of the receptors is a girl aged 2 to 9 in good health. The CDR3 runs from the conserved cysteine through the conserved F or W. D genes are given only for firm matches. The size entry is marked missing in some rows and otherwise reads once, few, many or a size class.

j_call	d_call	clone_size	v_call	cdr3_length	cdr3_nt	cdr3_aa
TRBJ2-7	.	many	TRBV27	13	TGTGCCAGCAGTTCCAGGGGGGCCTACGAGCAGTACTTC	CASSSRGAYEQYF
TRBJ2-5	.	few	TRBV4-2	13	TGTGCCAGCAGCCCAGGCGCCGTACAGACCCAGTACTTC	CASSPGAVQTQYF
TRBJ2-1	.	.	TRBV6-1	13	TGTGCCAGCAGTGAAGCGCGGGGCGATGAGCAGTTCTTC	CASSEARGDEQFF
TRBJ2-7	TRBD2	.	TRBV7-9	15	TGTGCCAGCAGCTCCTGGACTAGCGGGAGAAACGAGCAGTACTTC	CASSSWTSGRNEQYF
TRBJ2-5	.	.	TRBV20-1	15	TGCAGTGCTAGAGAGGGTTGGGGGAGCCAAGAGACCCAGTACTTC	CSAREGWGSQETQYF
TRBJ2-7	.	.	TRBV13	15	TGTGCCAGCAGCCACACACAGGGACTGGGCTACGAGCAGTACTTC	CASSHTQGLGYEQYF
TRBJ1-4	.	few	TRBV29-1	14	TGCAGCGTCGCCGCCGGGACGGCTAATGAAAAACTGTTTTTT	CSVAAGTANEKLFF
TRBJ1-2	.	.	TRBV7-2	15	TGTGCCAGCAGCTTAGGGGGGTTAACAGGCTATGGCTACACCTTC	CASSLGGLTGYGYTF
TRBJ1-1	TRBD1	few	TRBV20-1	14	TGCAGTGCTAGCGCCGGGACAGGGGGCACGAAAGCTTTCTTT	CSASAGTGGTKAFF
TRBJ1-1	.	few	TRBV7-9	16	TGTGCCAGCAGCCCTCTTCAGCCGTACATGAACACTGAAGCTTTCTTT	CASSPLQPYMNTEAFF
TRBJ1-4	.	few	TRBV12-3/TRBV12-4	14	TGTGCCAGCAGTTTTTGGTCCCGAAGGGAGAAACTGTTTTTT	CASSFWSRREKLFF
TRBJ2-7	TRBD2	few	TRBV28	16	TGTGCCAGCAGCGGGACTAGCGGGGCCCGGCGGCACGAGCAGTACTTC	CASSGTSGARRHEQYF
TRBJ2-7	.	few	TRBV6-2/TRBV6-3	14	TGTGCCAGCAGGCCACAGGGAAAGTTTTGGGAGCAGTACTTC	CASRPQGKFWEQYF
TRBJ2-7	TRBD2	.	TRBV20-1	19	TGCAGTGCTGAGGGGACCGGGACTAGCGGGAGGGCCGTCCCCGACGAGCAGTACTTC	CSAEGTGTSGRAVPDEQYF
TRBJ1-3	.	few	TRBV20-1	14	TGCAGTGCTAGAGACCCGGACGGGGGAAACACCATATATTTT	CSARDPDGGNTIYF
TRBJ2-3	TRBD1	few	TRBV4-3	13	TGCGCCAGCAGCCGCAGACAGGGGGATACGCAGTATTTT	CASSRRQGDTQYF
TRBJ1-4	.	.	TRBV29-1	14	TGCAGCGTCCTAAGCGGGCAGGGAGAGGAAAAACTGTTTTTT	CSVLSGQGEEKLFF
TRBJ1-1	.	.	TRBV27	14	TGTGCCAGCAGCTACCATCAGGCTTACACTGAAGCTTTCTTT	CASSYHQAYTEAFF
TRBJ1-1	.	.	TRBV28	11	TGTGCCAGCAGTTTGATAGCTGAAGCTTTCTTT	CASSLIAEAFF
TRBJ2-2	.	.	TRBV24-1	14	TGTGCCACCAGTGATTTAGACACGGCCGGGGAGCTGTTTTTT	CATSDLDTAGELFF
TRBJ1-2	.	.	TRBV2	17	TGTGCCAGCAGTGAAGCGCTTGGGGTAGACGGTAACTATGGCTACACCTTC	CASSEALGVDGNYGYTF
TRBJ1-6	.	few	TRBV6-1	16	TGTGCCAGCAGTCCACCTACGGGATCGGGAGGGTCACCCCTCCACTTT	CASSPPTGSGGSPLHF
TRBJ2-6	.	.	TRBV9	15	TGTGCCAGCAGCGTAGACCTGTCTGGGGCCAACGTCCTGACTTTC	CASSVDLSGANVLTF